The 8 T cell receptor beta chains below were found in one sample sequenced in a study of metastatic and nonmetastatic thyroid tumors. No treatment of any kind had been given to any patient before thyroid surgery. With MiXCR, TCRdb called clones anew from the PCR reads. The table shows approximately 16,000 clones, with roughly an eighth occurring only once. The sequencing sample was made of tumor tissue. The receptors were sampled from a female donor with papillary thyroid cancer or a benign thyroid nodule (not recorded which). Some clones in this sample may be carry-over from other donors' samples.

This clone has at least ten counts. V is TRBV4-3 and J is TRBJ1-2, with TRBD1 matching over 9 bases. J lost 8 bases, V lost 0 bases, and 10 bases had no gene match. This CDR3 region has 16 residues. The germline V gene has CDR1 LGHNA and CDR2 YSLEER. CDR3 sequence: CASSQDLGDRERGYTF. The CDR3 DNA follows: TGCGCCAGCAGCCAAGATCTCGGGGACAGGGAAAGAGGCTACACCTTC.

In this sample, this clone is medium-sized. This sequence joins TRBV6-1 and TRBJ2-5; TRBD2 aligns across 11 bases. Trimming at V came to 3 bases and at J to 2 bases, leaving 5 bases not matched to a gene. Germline CDR1 is MNHNS and CDR2 is SASEGT. The CDR3 has 16 amino acids. This CDR3 reads CASSDGLAGGQETQYF. The CDR3 DNA is TGTGCCAGCAGTGATGGGTTAGCGGGAGGGCAAGAGACCCAGTACTTC.

This sequence joins TRBV4-3 and TRBJ1-5; D gene ambiguous. The germline gives CDR1 LGHNA, CDR2 YSLEER. Trimming removed 0 bases from V and 3 bases from J, with 9 bases in between. The CDR3 covers 15 residues. The CDR3, as DNA: TGCGCCAGCAGCCAAGATGGGGTTAACAATCAGCCCCAGCATTTT. It is translated as CASSQDGVNNQPQHF.

This clone was recorded a few times. The CDR3 reads CASSYFQGSNQPQHF. Written as DNA, the CDR3 is TGTGCCAGCAGTTACTTTCAGGGAAGCAATCAGCCCCAGCATTTT. The chain combines TRBV6-2 or TRBV6-3 with TRBJ1-5; possible D gene TRBD1, 5 bases. The germline V gene has CDR1 MNHEY and CDR2 SVGEGT. The CDR3 is made up of 15 amino acids. Trimming cost V 1 base and J 1 base, with 8 bases left between them.

This clone was counted at least ten times. The chain joins TRBV27 to TRBJ2-5; TRBD2 agrees at 8 bases. CDR1 is MNHEY, CDR2 SMNVEV, per germline (reference sequence). J was trimmed by 2 bases and V by 6 bases; bases with no gene match: 5. The CDR3 contains 14 residues. CDR3 DNA sequence: TGTGCCAGCAGCGTAGCGGGATTGCAAGAGACCCAGTACTTC. Translated: CASSVAGLQETQYF.

Details on this clone: A read error may be the cause here, since a much bigger clone is one base away. The rearrangement uses TRBV14 and TRBJ1-1, with a tentative D call TRBD1 (5 bases). The germline V gene has CDR1 SGHDN and CDR2 FVKESK. The CDR3 consists of 14 residues. CDR3 sequence: CASSQGRGNNEAFF. In nucleotides, the CDR3 is TGTGCCAGCAGCCAAGGGAGGGGAAACAATGAAGCTTTCTTT. Combining the CDR3 with reference TRBV14 and TRBJ1-1 gives the whole variable domain EAGVTQFPSHSVIEKGQTVTLRCDPISGHDNLYWYRRVMGKEIKFLLHFVKESKQDESGMPNNRFLAERTGGTYSTLKVQPAELEDSGVYFCASSQGRGNNEAFFGQGTRLTVV.

Relative to its sample, this clone is medium-sized. The CDR3 loop reads CASSYRDRGRNEQFF. In nucleotides, the CDR3 is TGTGCCAGCAGCTACCGGGACAGGGGGCGCAATGAGCAGTTCTTC. The gene calls are TRBV7-2 and TRBJ2-1; 12 bases are a match to TRBD1. CDR1 is SGHTA, CDR2 FQGNSA, per germline. The CDR3 is 15 amino acids. V shed 4 bases, J shed 6 bases, and the junction held 4 bases outside the gene matches.

At least ten counts were recorded for this clone. The gene calls are TRBV20-1 and TRBJ2-5; D ambiguous. The CDR3 has 10 residues. Between the trimmed V and J ends, which lost 6 bases and 2 bases, there was a span of 4 bases. The germline V gene encodes CDR1 DFQATT and CDR2 SNEGSKA (reference sequence). CDR3 coding DNA: TGCAGTGCACCACAAGAGACCCAGTACTTC. Protein sequence: CSAPQETQYF.